Each of the 8 T cell receptor beta chains below was sequenced from the same sample in a study of long-term antiretroviral therapy in people with HIV. The run of the v3.0 immunoSEQ assay was at survey level. Some clones are missing from TCRdb's copy, which holds only in-frame ones; the method was immunoSEQ multiplex PCR. The table lists tens of thousands of clones, roughly 87% of them singletons. The specimen comprised unsorted PBMCs, sampled 2 years after starting antiretroviral therapy. Receptors originate from a man between 45 and 60 years old with HIV.

The chain is built from TRBV7-2 and TRBJ1-1; D might be TRBD1 (5 bases). Per the germline V gene, CDR1 is SGHTA and CDR2 is FQGNSA. V shed 5 bases and J shed 2 bases, with 12 bases lying between them. The CDR3 length is 14 residues. CDR3: CASSLRDFNTEAFF. The CDR3 coding sequence is TGTGCCAGCAGCCTTCGGGACTTTAACACTGAAGCTTTCTTT. Together with reference TRBV7-2 and TRBJ1-1, the CDR3 gives the full variable domain: GAGVSQSPSNKVTEKGKDVELRCDPISGHTALYWYRQSLGQGLEFLIYFQGNSAPDKSGLPSDRFSAERTGGSVSTLTIQRTQQEDSAVYLCASSLRDFNTEAFFGQGTRLTVV.

The chain uses TRBV7-6 and TRBJ2-5, with unresolved D. CDR1 and CDR2 from the germline V gene are SGHVS and FNYEAQ. V dropped 0 bases and J dropped 5 bases, with 10 bases sitting between them. The CDR3 loop spans 14 amino acids. The CDR3 loop reads CASSLAPGWETQYF. The CDR3 nucleotides are TGTGCCAGCAGCTTAGCGCCCGGGTGGGAGACCCAGTACTTC.

The chain combines TRBV5-4 with TRBJ2-5; 7 nucleotides agree with TRBD2. The CDR3 covers 17 residues. CDR1 is SGHNT, CDR2 YYREEE, per germline (reference sequence). The ends lost 4 bases at V and 0 bases at J; junction bases unmatched: 12. The CDR3 sequence is CASSPGGGSRYQETQYF. The CDR3 DNA reads as TGTGCCAGCAGCCCCGGCGGCGGGAGTCGGTACCAAGAGACCCAGTACTTC.

The V gene is TRBV4-3, the J gene TRBJ2-4, with TRBD1 matching over 10 bases. With 4 bases clipped from V and 10 bases from J, the junction kept 13 bases outside the gene matches. Germline loops: CDR1 LGHNA, CDR2 YSLEER. The CDR3 covers 16 residues. The CDR3 is CASSPRQGAVVGIQYF. The CDR3 nucleotides read TGCGCCAGCAGCCCCCGACAGGGGGCCGTGGTAGGGATTCAGTACTTC.

This clone came up a few times. The chain recombines TRBV6-1 with TRBJ2-2, with 11 bases aligning to TRBD2. The germline CDR1 and CDR2 sequences are MNHNS and SASEGT. The V segment lost 3 bases and the J segment 0 bases; nucleotides outside the gene matches: 9. The CDR3 has 19 residues. CDR3 nucleotides: TGTGCCAGCAGTGACCCCGGGACTAGCGGTTTCGCGAACACCGGGGAGCTGTTTTTT. It is translated as CASSDPGTSGFANTGELFF.

The rearrangement joins TRBV7-9 to TRBJ2-7; 7 nucleotides agree with TRBD1. J gave up 4 bases and V 4 bases, and 16 bases lay outside the gene matches. The CDR3 contains 17 residues. The V gene's germline CDR1 is SEHNR and CDR2 FQNEAQ (reference sequence). The CDR3, as DNA: TGTGCCAGCAGCTCCTCCGGGACAGCCGGCCACTTATACGAGCAGTACTTC. The encoded protein is CASSSSGTAGHLYEQYF.

This chain joins TRBV6-5 and TRBJ1-4; maybe TRBD1 (6 bases). CDR3 size: 15 residues. CDR1 MNHEY and CDR2 SVGAGI come from the germline V gene. Trimming pared 2 bases from V and 5 bases from J, leaving 12 bases between. DNA for the CDR3: TGTGCCAGCAGTTACAGGACAGCACCGAATGAAAAACTGTTTTTT. Translation: CASSYRTAPNEKLFF.

J is TRBJ1-1 and V is TRBV5-1; D call uncertain. CDR1 and CDR2 (germline): SGHRS, YFSETQ. Trimming removed 0 bases from V and 1 base from J, with 10 bases in between. The CDR3 runs 15 residues. The CDR3 here is CASSLAEGGNTEAFF. In DNA form, the CDR3 reads TGCGCCAGCAGCTTGGCCGAGGGCGGGAACACTGAAGCTTTCTTT. The complete variable domain, with remaining parts taken from reference TRBV5-1 and TRBJ1-1, reads KAGVTQTPRYLIKTRGQQVTLSCSPISGHRSVSWYQQTPGQGLQFLFEYFSETQRNKGNFPGRFSGRQFSNSRSEMNVSTLELGDSALYLCASSLAEGGNTEAFFGQGTRLTVV.